Included here is one TCR beta chain sequence, with context. Clones were read by immunoSEQ multiplex PCR, and TCRdb kept only the in-frame ones, dropping some. The sample includes roughly 260,000 clones, roughly nine tenths of them seen just once. This sample is drawn from a study of blood T cell repertoires in COVID-19. The J segment lost 7 bases and the V segment lost 0 bases, leaving 5 bases of the junction unmatched. Germline lookup yields CDR1 SGHDN and CDR2 FVKESK. The CDR3 consists of 15 residues. This clonotype originated in a woman aged 25 to 39 with acute COVID-19. The J gene is TRBJ2-1, the V gene TRBV14; 8 positions agree with TRBD1. The sequenced sample was PBMCs or T cells enriched from blood (not recorded which). The CDR3 loop reads CASSQERRGHNEQFF. CDR3 nucleotide sequence: TGTGCCAGCAGCCAAGAACGCAGGGGGCATAATGAGCAGTTCTTC.